This TCR beta chain was documented in a study of CD8+ T cells in alopecia areata. The study, taken as a whole, reports: Persistence of many expanded lesional clones was seen in scalp and blood during tofacitinib.

After isolation, RNA underwent reverse transcription to generate cDNA as the sequencing template. Some clones are missing from TCRdb's copy, which holds only in-frame ones; the method was immunoSEQ multiplex PCR. The sample carries about 160,000 clones, 65% recorded once. Noted treatment: oral pan-JAK inhibitor, 5-10 mg twice daily. Details on this clone: Its antigen is undetermined.

CDR1 and CDR2 (germline): GTSNPN, SVGIG (reference sequence). The V end was cut by 1 base, the J end by 4 bases, with 10 bases between. CDR3 length: 13 residues. Source: CD4+ T cells sorted from blood, taken at week 4, from a patient treated with tofacitinib. The clonotype was recovered from a human donor with alopecia areata. The V and J genes are TRBV30 and TRBJ1-2; D remains ambiguous. The CDR3 region is CAWSGNSFYGYTF. The DNA of the CDR3 is TGTGCCTGGAGTGGGAACAGCTTCTATGGCTACACCTTC. Drawing the rest from reference TRBV30 and TRBJ1-2, the complete variable domain is SQTIHQWPATLVQPVGSPLSLECTVEGTSNPNLYWYRQAAGRGLQLLFYSVGIGQISSEVPQNLSASRPQDRQFILSSKKLLLSDSGFYLCAWSGNSFYGYTFGSGTRLTVV.